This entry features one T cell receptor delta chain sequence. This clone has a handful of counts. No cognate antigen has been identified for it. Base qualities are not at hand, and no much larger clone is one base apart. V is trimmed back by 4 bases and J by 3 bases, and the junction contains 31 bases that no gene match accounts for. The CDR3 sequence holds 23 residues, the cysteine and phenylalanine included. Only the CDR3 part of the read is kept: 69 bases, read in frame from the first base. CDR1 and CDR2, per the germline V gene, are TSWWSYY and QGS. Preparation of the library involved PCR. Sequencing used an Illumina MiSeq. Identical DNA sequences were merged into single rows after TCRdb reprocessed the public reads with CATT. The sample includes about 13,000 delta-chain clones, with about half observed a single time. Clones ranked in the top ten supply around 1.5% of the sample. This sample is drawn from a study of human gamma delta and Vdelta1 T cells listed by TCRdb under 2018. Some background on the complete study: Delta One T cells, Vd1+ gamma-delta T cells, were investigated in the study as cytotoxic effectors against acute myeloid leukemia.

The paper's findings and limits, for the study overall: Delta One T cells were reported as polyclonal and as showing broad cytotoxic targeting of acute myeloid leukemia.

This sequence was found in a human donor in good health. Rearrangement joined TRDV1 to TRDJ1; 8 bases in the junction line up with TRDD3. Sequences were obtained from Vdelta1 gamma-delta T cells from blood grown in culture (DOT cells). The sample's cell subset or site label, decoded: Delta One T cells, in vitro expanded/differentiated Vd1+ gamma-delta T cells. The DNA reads TGTGCTCTTGGGGTGGTCCGGGCTACGGAGCTCGACCTGGGGGAGGACGGCCCCGATAAACTCATCTTT. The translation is CALGVVRATELDLGEDGPDKLIF.